This record concerns one T cell receptor beta chain sequence. Its antigen target is currently unknown. Per-nucleotide qualities are absent, and no much larger clonotype sits a single base away. The CDR3 regions of human TCRbeta chains were analyzed by immunosequencing. In the paper's pipeline: TCRs in the repertoires were compared against a reference library of SARS-CoV-2-specific TCRs that had been generated with the MIRA antigen-specificity platform. Breadth meant the fraction of unique TCRs that were SARS-CoV-2-associated, whereas depth meant the fraction of total T cells that were SARS-CoV-2-associated. Using the MIRA data, each spike-specific TCR was assigned both to the spike region to which the TCR was reactive and to a CD4 or CD8 class. Log10-transformed breadth and depth values were compared by one-way ANOVA with Sidak's multiple comparisons tests. TCRdb took over this immuneACCESS table, retaining in-frame rearrangements with V and J assigned. Such tables are incomplete; in checked studies, under half of the missing clones stem from an unresolved V gene, and the remainder is unexplained. That table supplies the V and J calls and clone size; D and trimming were determined from the DNA. The sample records 100,000 or so clones, more than 70% of which are singletons. The ten largest clones represent approximately 1.3% of the sample.

These data come from a study of T cell responses to AZD1222 COVID-19 vaccine (dated by TCRdb to about 2021). At the level of the whole study: AZD1222 recipients with second doses at about 4 weeks or about 12 weeks were pooled, because spike-specific TCR depth and breadth did not differ between schedules. A total of more than 230 trial participants underwent TCR sequencing, of whom about 210 received two doses of AZD1222 and some 25 received two doses of the MenACWY control vaccine. Trial participants were enrolled by age into subgroups of 18-55, 56-69 and 70-plus years, and roughly 150, 30 and 60 TCR-sequenced participants, respectively, were included in these subgroups. What the authors observed across the whole study: Because no day 14 peak-response samples were available, repertoires were characterized only after the peak T cell response. Most participants were white British and females outnumbered males, and the authors suggested that clonal diversity may have been underestimated. Nearly half of unique spike-specific TCRs reportedly recognized epitopes outside regions mutated in the B.1.351 and B.1.1.7 variants. CD4 TCRs associated with the vaccine covered the entire spike protein, and the dominant responses were in regions 160-218 and 743-854. Conclusions about previously exposed vaccinees were limited because only six AZD1222 recipients were SARS-CoV-2 seropositive at baseline. The 56-69-year group was small, and its depth increase did not reach significance, likely because of low power. A significant rise in spike-specific TCR breadth and depth was observed after two AZD1222 doses relative to day 0 and relative to MenACWY recipients.

The time point label corresponds to: baseline before first vaccination. The vaccinee samples were drawn from two UK trials, COV001 and COV002, one of which was a single-blind randomized controlled phase 2/3 trial testing AZD1222 (ChAdOx1 nCoV-19) in healthy adults. For TCRbeta chain sequencing, PBMC samples from trial participants were taken at day 0 and at day 28 after the second dose. Spanning cysteine to phenylalanine, the CDR3 consists of 15 amino acids. Only the CDR3 portion is preserved as DNA: 45 bases, with reading frame beginning at the first base. Trimming removed 3 bases from V and 5 bases from J, leaving 16 bases between the germline ends. CDR1 and CDR2 were assigned from the germline V gene as MDHEN and SYDVKM.

Sequencing was performed on peripheral blood, taken on day 0 of AZD1222 vaccination. The sequence links TRBV28 to TRBJ1-1; the D gene is unclear. This clonotype was obtained from an adult in good health. The DNA is as follows: TGTGCCAGCAGTTTTCTCGCACCCGTTGGAACTGAAGCTTTCTTT. Translated, this is CASSFLAPVGTEAFF.